The clone carrying this TCR beta chain was counted a few times. Its target is unknown. This sample was included in a study of regulatory T cells in long-lasting Graves disease. CDR3 size: 15 residues. Germline V gene lookup returns CDR1 SEHNR and CDR2 FQNEAQ (reference sequence). The V end lost 1 base, the J end lost 3 bases, and 13 bases lay between the germline ends. Library construction for TCR beta used iRepertoire HTBI primers and Arm-PCR of CDR3 regions. One entry per CDR3 protein results from TCRdb running MiXCR on the multiplex PCR reads. The table lists 600,000 to 800,000 distinct CDR3 sequences, about 30% of them singletons. General study results and limits: Sampling was limited to peripheral blood rather than thyroid tissue.

Time point given: persistent/refractory GD, antithyroid drugs over 5 years with positive TRAb. RNA isolated from PBMCs was used to make the TCR library. This clonotype was obtained from a female donor with Graves disease. The chain couples TRBV7-9 to TRBJ2-7; tentative D call: TRBD1 (6 bases). Sequencing was performed on peripheral blood mononuclear cells (PBMCs), taken when the disease was refractory, from a patient treated with antithyroid drugs. CDR3 in DNA: TGTGCCAGCAGCTTAGGTTTTGGGGGCGACTACGAGCAGTACTTC. This gives the protein CASSLGFGGDYEQYF.